This TCR beta chain was captured by sequencing in a study of memory CD4+ T cells and cytomegalovirus serostatus. Across the study: Healthy Belgian adult donors included about 10 CMV-positive and 24 CMV-negative people.

Regarding the study as a whole: 67 of 164 known CMV-associated TCRbeta sequences appeared in CD4+ memory. Suggested: most of the CMV-linked TCR signature lies in CD4+ memory cells.

Notes on this clone: Its antigen is undetermined.

In germline, CDR1 is MDHEN, CDR2 SYDVKM. V shed 4 bases and J 6 bases; nucleotides not matched to a gene: 4. The CDR3 runs to 14 residues. Sequenced by immunoSEQ multiplex PCR; TCRdb stores in-frame clones only, minus some. Seen here are tens of thousands of clones, 83% observed once, and the top ten hold less than 2.5%. The sort gate was single viable CD3+CD4+CD8-CD45RO+ cells for memory CD4+ T cells. Donors' CMV status reflects serum IgG against pp150, pp28, p38, p52. Specimen: memory CD4+ T cells from blood. This clonotype was obtained from an adult in good health and CMV-seropositive. This chain joins TRBV28 and TRBJ2-1; 9 bases fit TRBD2. CDR3 nucleotide sequence: TGTGCCAGCAGTTCGGGACTAGCTCCCAATGAGCAGTTCTTC. Translation: CASSSGLAPNEQFF.